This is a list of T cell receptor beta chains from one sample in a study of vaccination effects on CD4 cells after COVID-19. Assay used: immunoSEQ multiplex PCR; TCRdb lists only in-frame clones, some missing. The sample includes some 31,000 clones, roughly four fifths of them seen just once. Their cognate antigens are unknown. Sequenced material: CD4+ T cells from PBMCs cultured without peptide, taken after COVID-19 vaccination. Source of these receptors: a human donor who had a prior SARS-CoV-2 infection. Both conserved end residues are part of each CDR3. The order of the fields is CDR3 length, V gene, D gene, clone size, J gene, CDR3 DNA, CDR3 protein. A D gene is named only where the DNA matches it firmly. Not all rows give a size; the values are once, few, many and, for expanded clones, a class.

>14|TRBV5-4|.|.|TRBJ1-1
TGTGCCAGCAGCTTGAACAGGGTTTCCCCTGAAGCTTTCTTT
CASSLNRVSPEAFF
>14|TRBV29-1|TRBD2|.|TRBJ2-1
TGCAGCGTATCCGGGACTAGCGTTACGAATGAGCAGTTCTTC
CSVSGTSVTNEQFF
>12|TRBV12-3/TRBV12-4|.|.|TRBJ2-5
TGTGCCAGCAGTCCCGTTCGAGAGACCCAGTACTTC
CASSPVRETQYF
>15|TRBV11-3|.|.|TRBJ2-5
TGTGCCAGCAGCTTAGAGAGGGCGTGGGTCGAGACCCAGTACTTC
CASSLERAWVETQYF
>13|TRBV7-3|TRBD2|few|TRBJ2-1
TGTGCCAGCAGCCCCAGGACTAGCCTTGAGCAGTTCTTC
CASSPRTSLEQFF
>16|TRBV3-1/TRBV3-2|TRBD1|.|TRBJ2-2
TGTGCCAGCAGCCAAGATAGTGGGACAGGGGTTGGGGAGCTGTTTTTT
CASSQDSGTGVGELFF
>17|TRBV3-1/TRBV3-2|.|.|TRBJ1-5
TGTGCCAGCAGCCAAGTTGATCGAGGGGATAGCAATCAGCCCCAGCATTTT
CASSQVDRGDSNQPQHF
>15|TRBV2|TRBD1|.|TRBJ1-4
TGTGCCAGCAGTCCCCAGGGGGCAACTAATGAAAAACTGTTTTTT
CASSPQGATNEKLFF
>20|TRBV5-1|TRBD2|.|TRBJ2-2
TGCGCCAGCAGCTCATACACCAGGACTAGCGGGAGGAACAACACCGGGGAGCTGTTTTTT
CASSSYTRTSGRNNTGELFF
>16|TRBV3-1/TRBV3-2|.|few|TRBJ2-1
TGTGCCAGCAGCCCAGTATGGGACAAATATTACAATGAGCAGTTCTTC
CASSPVWDKYYNEQFF
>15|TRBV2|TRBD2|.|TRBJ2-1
TGTGCCAGCAGTGAGGGGACTAGCGCAAGCAATGAGCAGTTCTTC
CASSEGTSASNEQFF
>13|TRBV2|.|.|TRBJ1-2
TGTGCCAGCAATTCTGACCTTAACTATGGCTACACCTTC
CASNSDLNYGYTF
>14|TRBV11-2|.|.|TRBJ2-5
TGTGCCAGCAGCTCCCCAAGCGTAGGAGAGACCCAGTACTTC
CASSSPSVGETQYF
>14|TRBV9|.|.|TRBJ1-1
TGTGCCAGCAGCGTAGCAGGGATGAACACTGAAGCTTTCTTT
CASSVAGMNTEAFF
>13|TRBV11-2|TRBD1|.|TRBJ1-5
TGTGCCAGCAGCTTACAGGGGGATCAGCCCCAGCATTTT
CASSLQGDQPQHF
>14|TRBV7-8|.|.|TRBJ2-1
TGTGCCAGCAGCTTAGCGCGGCTGTACAATGAGCAGTTCTTC
CASSLARLYNEQFF
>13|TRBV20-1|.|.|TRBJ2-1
TGCAGTGCTAGTCTGGCCCTTTACAATGAGCAGTTCTTC
CSASLALYNEQFF
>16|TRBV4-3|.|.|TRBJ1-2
TGCGCCAGCAGCCAAGATGTACGCAAGCCCGACTATGGCTACACCTTC
CASSQDVRKPDYGYTF
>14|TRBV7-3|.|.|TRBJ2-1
TGTGCCAGCAGCTCCAGGCTGGGAAACAATGAGCAGTTCTTC
CASSSRLGNNEQFF
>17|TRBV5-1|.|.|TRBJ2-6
TGCGCCAGTCGGCGGAGACCGACGGACTCTGGGGCCAACGTCCTGACTTTC
CASRRRPTDSGANVLTF
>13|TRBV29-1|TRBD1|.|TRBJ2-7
TGCAGCGTGGGGACAGGCCCTCCCTACGAGCAGTACTTC
CSVGTGPPYEQYF
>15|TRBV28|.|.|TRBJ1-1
TGTGCCACCGGACCGATGTGGCCGATGAACACTGAAGCTTTCTTT
CATGPMWPMNTEAFF
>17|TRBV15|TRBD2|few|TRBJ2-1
TGTGCCACCAGCAGAGCACTAGCGGAAAGCTCCTACAATGAGCAGTTCTTC
CATSRALAESSYNEQFF
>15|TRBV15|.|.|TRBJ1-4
TGTGCCACCAGCAGAGATCGCACGGGGGGGGAAAAACTGTTTTTT
CATSRDRTGGEKLFF
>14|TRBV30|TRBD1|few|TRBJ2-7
TGTGCCTGGGACCGGGACAGAATCCGCCCAGAGCAGTACTTC
CAWDRDRIRPEQYF
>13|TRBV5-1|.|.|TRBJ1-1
TGCGCCAGCAGGGACACTGGGAACACTGAAGCTTTCTTT
CASRDTGNTEAFF
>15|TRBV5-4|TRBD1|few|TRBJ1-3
TGTGCCAGCAGCTGGGACAGGGCCTCTGGAAACACCATATATTTT
CASSWDRASGNTIYF
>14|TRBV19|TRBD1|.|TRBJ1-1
TGTGCCAGTAGTCTGCAGGGGGGTTTCACTGAAGCTTTCTTT
CASSLQGGFTEAFF
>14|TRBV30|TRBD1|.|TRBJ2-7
TGTGCCTGGAGTGTATGGGACAGGAGCGCCGAGCAGTACTTC
CAWSVWDRSAEQYF
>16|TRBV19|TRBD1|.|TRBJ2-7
TGTGCCAGTACCCTGTACTGGGGACAGGGGGCTGGAGAGCAGTACTTC
CASTLYWGQGAGEQYF
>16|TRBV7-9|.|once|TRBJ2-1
TGTGCCAGCAGCTTTAGCGGCACCTTATCCTACAATGAGCAGTTCTTC
CASSFSGTLSYNEQFF
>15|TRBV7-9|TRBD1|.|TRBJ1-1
TGTGCCAGCAGCTTAGGGGGCAGGGGGGGCACTGAAGCTTTCTTT
CASSLGGRGGTEAFF
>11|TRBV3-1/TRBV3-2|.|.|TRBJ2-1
TGTGCCAGCAGCCACCACAATGAGCAGTTCTTC
CASSHHNEQFF
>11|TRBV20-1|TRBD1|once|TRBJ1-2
TGCAGTGCTTGGACAGGGGTTGGCTACACCTTC
CSAWTGVGYTF
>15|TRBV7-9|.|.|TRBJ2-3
TGTGCCAGCAGCTTAGGTTCAGGAAGTACAGATACGCAGTATTTT
CASSLGSGSTDTQYF
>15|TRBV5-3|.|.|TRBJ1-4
TGTGCCAGAAGCCGAGACAGGATTATGAATGAAAAACTGTTTTTT
CARSRDRIMNEKLFF
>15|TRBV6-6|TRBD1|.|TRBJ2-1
TGTGCCAGCAGTTACCCATCGACAGGGCGGGATGAGCAGTTCTTC
CASSYPSTGRDEQFF
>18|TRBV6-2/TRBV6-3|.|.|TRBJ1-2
TGTGCCAGCAGTTACTCCCTTCCTCGACTCCTACCCAACTATGGCTACACCTTC
CASSYSLPRLLPNYGYTF
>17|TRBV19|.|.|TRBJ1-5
TGTGCCAGTAGTCCTTGGGGCAACTCTTATAGCAATCAGCCCCAGCATTTT
CASSPWGNSYSNQPQHF
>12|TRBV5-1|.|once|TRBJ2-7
TGCGCCAGCAGCTTCAAAGGTTACGAGCAGTACTTC
CASSFKGYEQYF